The 15 T cell receptor beta chains reported below all come from one sample, sequenced in a study of a mutant IDH1 vaccine in newly diagnosed glioma. Regarding time point: week 11, during vaccination. Topical imiquimod was applied with each vaccine dose, which held 300 ug of mutant IDH1 20-mer peptide. The table came from immunoSEQ multiplex PCR; TCRdb's copy has only in-frame clones and leaves some out. The data show about 36,000 clones, 80% seen once. Antigen specificity for these receptors is unknown. Sample: peripheral blood mononuclear cells (PBMCs), taken from a glioma patient whose treatment included an IDH1 peptide vaccine. These receptors were obtained from a woman in her twenties or thirties with glioma. Some clones in this sample may be carry-over from other donors' samples.

The V and J genes are TRBV15 and TRBJ1-1; D gene uncertain. The V gene's germline CDR1 is LNHNV and CDR2 YYDKDF (reference sequence). The CDR3 is 13 amino acids. V gave up 4 bases and J gave up 7 bases, with 13 bases separating them. This CDR3 reads CATSKLWGFEAFF. In DNA, the CDR3 is TGTGCCACCAGCAAACTTTGGGGTTTTGAAGCTTTCTTT.

V is TRBV10-2 and J is TRBJ1-2; tentative D call: TRBD1 (6 bases). The CDR3 totals 16 residues. Trimming left V 4 bases short and J 4 bases short, with 19 bases between. CDR1 is WSHSY, CDR2 SAAADI, per germline. This CDR3 is CASSGRQRLGAYGYTF. The CDR3 DNA reads TGCGCCAGCAGTGGGAGGCAGCGCCTGGGGGCCTATGGCTACACCTTC.

This clone has only one observation. The genes are TRBV10-3 and TRBJ2-5, with D possibly TRBD1 on 6 matching bases. The V gene lost 7 bases and the J gene lost 2 bases, with 17 bases spanning the gap. Germline V gene lookup returns CDR1 ENHRY and CDR2 SYGVKD. The CDR3 has 15 residues. The CDR3 DNA follows: TGTGCCATCAAGGATACAGGGTTGGGTCAAGAGACCCAGTACTTC. It codes for CAIKDTGLGQETQYF.

The chain recombines TRBV6-1 with TRBJ2-3; either TRBD1 or TRBD2 may fit D (5 bases each). CDR1 is MNHNS and CDR2 is SASEGT in the germline V gene. The V gene lost 1 base and the J gene lost 2 bases, with 10 bases spanning the gap. The CDR3 is made up of 15 amino acids. CDR3 sequence: CASSEEGTFTDTQYF. The CDR3 region has the DNA TGTGCCAGCAGTGAAGAAGGGACCTTCACAGATACGCAGTATTTT.

This clone was counted a single time. The V and J genes are TRBV13 and TRBJ1-3; D not resolved. There are 13 residues in the CDR3. The germline gives CDR1 PRHDT, CDR2 FYEKMQ (reference sequence). V was pared by 0 bases and J by 4 bases, with 4 bases between. The CDR3 nucleotides read TGTGCCAGCAGCTTAGGACGGGGAAACACCATATATTTT. Protein: CASSLGRGNTIYF. The full variable domain, with the rest looked up from reference TRBV13 and TRBJ1-3, is AAGVIQSPRHLIKEKRETATLKCYPIPRHDTVYWYQQGPGQDPQFLISFYEKMQSDKGSIPDRFSAQQFSDYHSELNMSSLELGDSALYFCASSLGRGNTIYFGEGSWLTVV.

V and J are TRBV11-2 and TRBJ2-7; D is uncertain. CDR1 and CDR2 from the germline V gene are SGHAT and FQNNGV. The CDR3 consists of 12 residues. Trimming left V 2 bases short and J 2 bases short, with 4 bases between. The CDR3 nucleotides read TGTGCCAGCAGCTTATCCCCCTACGAGCAGTACTTC. Protein product: CASSLSPYEQYF.

The chain links TRBV7-8 to TRBJ2-1, with unresolved D. CDR3 length: 15 residues. Trimming removed 2 bases at V and 0 bases at J, with 8 bases between. CDR1 and CDR2 from the germline V gene are SGHVS and FQNEAQ. The CDR3 sequence: CASSLSKSSYNEQFF. The DNA of the CDR3 is TGTGCCAGCAGCTTATCCAAAAGCTCCTACAATGAGCAGTTCTTC.

The V gene is TRBV5-1, the J gene TRBJ2-1; 9 nucleotides align to TRBD2. The V and J ends lost 4 bases and 5 bases, in that order; junction bases with no gene match: 7. CDR3 size: 15 residues. Germline V gives CDR1 SGHRS, CDR2 YFSETQ. The CDR3 sequence: CASSPNEREDNEQFF. The CDR3 DNA is TGCGCCAGCAGCCCAAATGAGCGGGAGGACAATGAGCAGTTCTTC.

The chain carries TRBV9 and TRBJ1-2; 8 positions agree with TRBD1. The CDR3 extends over 15 amino acids. The V gene end was trimmed by 4 bases and the J gene end by 4 bases; junction bases not matched to a gene: 9. Germline assignment: CDR1 SGDLS and CDR2 YYNGEE. The CDR3 bases are TGTGCCAGCAGCCCCCGGACAGGGAAACCCTATGGCTACACCTTC. Protein sequence: CASSPRTGKPYGYTF.

The CDR3 is CASSQDPASSEQYF. The CDR3 DNA sequence: TGCGCCAGCAGCCAAGATCCCGCCTCTAGCGAGCAGTACTTC. J is TRBJ2-7 and V is TRBV4-1, with D hard to call. This CDR3 has 14 amino acids. V gave up 0 bases and J gave up 6 bases, with 12 bases separating them. CDR1 is MGHRA, CDR2 YSYEKL, per germline.

The DNA of the CDR3 is TGTGCCAGCAGCGCTGGGGACAGGGCCAACGAGCAGTACTTC. Its protein is CASSAGDRANEQYF. The chain uses TRBV9 and TRBJ2-7; 9 nucleotides line up with TRBD1. With 3 bases clipped from V and 5 bases from J, the junction kept 6 bases outside the gene matches. This CDR3 spans 14 amino acids. Germline V gives CDR1 SGDLS, CDR2 YYNGEE.

The chain links TRBV6-6 to TRBJ2-4; weak D call: TRBD2 (5 bases). V lost 7 bases and J lost 7, with 14 bases in between. CDR1 and CDR2 from the germline V gene are MNHNY and SVGAGI (reference sequence). The CDR3 consists of 13 residues. This CDR3 reads CASKQSGENIQYF. The DNA for the CDR3 is TGTGCCAGCAAACAAAGCGGCGAGAACATTCAGTACTTC.

This chain uses TRBV6-1 with TRBJ1-5; D ambiguous. V was clipped by 1 base and J by 9 bases, with 13 bases between them. The CDR3 runs to 14 residues. CDR1 is MNHNS and CDR2 is SASEGT in the germline V gene. This CDR3 is CASSEVTEGRPQHF. The DNA for the CDR3 is TGTGCCAGCAGTGAAGTAACGGAAGGCCGGCCCCAGCATTTT.

The chain joins TRBV19 to TRBJ1-1; TRBD1 aligns across 8 bases. Germline CDR1 reads LNHDA; CDR2 reads SQIVND (reference sequence). The CDR3 totals 13 residues. Germline trimming cut 10 bases from V and 0 bases from J; bases unmatched to any gene: 4. In nucleotides, the CDR3 is TGTGCCACCTCAGGGGGCATGAACACTGAAGCTTTCTTT. Its translation is CATSGGMNTEAFF.

This clone was observed a single time. V is TRBV30 and J is TRBJ2-5; D is unclear. V shed 0 bases and J shed 7 bases, with 15 bases lying between them. The CDR3 is 14 residues long. The germline V gene has CDR1 GTSNPN and CDR2 SVGIG (reference sequence). Here the CDR3 reads CAWSVQSFGATQYF. CDR3 DNA sequence: TGTGCCTGGAGTGTTCAGAGCTTTGGCGCGACCCAGTACTTC.